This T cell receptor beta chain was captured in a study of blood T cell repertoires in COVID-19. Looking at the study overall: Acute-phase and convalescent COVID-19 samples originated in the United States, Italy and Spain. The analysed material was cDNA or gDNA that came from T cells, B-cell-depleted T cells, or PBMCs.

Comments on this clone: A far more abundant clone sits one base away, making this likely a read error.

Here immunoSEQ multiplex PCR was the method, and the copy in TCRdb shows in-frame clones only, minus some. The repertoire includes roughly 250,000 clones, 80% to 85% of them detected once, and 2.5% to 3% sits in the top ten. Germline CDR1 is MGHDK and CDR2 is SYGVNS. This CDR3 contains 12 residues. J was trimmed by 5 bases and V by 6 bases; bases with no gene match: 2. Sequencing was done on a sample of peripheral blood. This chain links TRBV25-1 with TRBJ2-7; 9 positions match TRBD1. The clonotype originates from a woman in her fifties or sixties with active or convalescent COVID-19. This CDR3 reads CASRGQGHEQYF. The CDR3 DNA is TGTGCCAGCAGGGGACAGGGCCACGAGCAGTACTTC.